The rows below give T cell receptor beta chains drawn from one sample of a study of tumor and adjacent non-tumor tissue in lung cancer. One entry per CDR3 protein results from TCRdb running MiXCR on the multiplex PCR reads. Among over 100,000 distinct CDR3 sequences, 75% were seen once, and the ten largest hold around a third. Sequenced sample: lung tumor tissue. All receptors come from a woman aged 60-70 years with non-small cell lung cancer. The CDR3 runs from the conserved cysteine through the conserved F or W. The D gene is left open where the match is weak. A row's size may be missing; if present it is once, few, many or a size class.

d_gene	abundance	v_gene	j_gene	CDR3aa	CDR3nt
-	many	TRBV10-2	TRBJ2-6	CASSDYGANVLTF	TGCGCCAGCAGTGATTACGGGGCCAACGTCCTGACTTTC
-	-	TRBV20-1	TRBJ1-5	CSVTRIGSNQPQHF	TGCAGTGTTACCCGGATAGGCAGCAATCAGCCCCAGCATTTT
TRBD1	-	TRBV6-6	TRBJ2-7	CASGHQTGGYYEQCF	TGTGCCAGCGGTCACCAGACAGGGGGATACTACGAGCAGTGCTTC
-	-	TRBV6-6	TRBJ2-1	CASSYPGRGAYNEQFF	TGTGCCAGCAGTTACCCTGGTAGAGGAGCCTACAATGAGCAATTCTTC
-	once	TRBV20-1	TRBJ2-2	CSATKSNGRTGELFF	TGCAGTGCTACCAAATCTAACGGGAGAACCGGGGAGCTGTTTTTT
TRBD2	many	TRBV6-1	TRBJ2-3	CASSESSAGGRDTQYF	TGTGCCAGCAGTGAATCATCAGCGGGAGGGAGGGATACGCAGTATTTT
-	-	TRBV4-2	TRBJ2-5	CASSQDGAQGTQYF	TGTGCCAGCAGCCAAGATGGGGCCCAAGGGACCCAGTACTTC
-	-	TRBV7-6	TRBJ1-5	CASNSNTGTQPQHF	TGTGCCAGCAACTCAAATACAGGGACTCAGCCCCAGCATTTT
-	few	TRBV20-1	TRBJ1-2	CSAQAGRGYTF	TGCAGTGCTCAAGCGGGAAGAGGGTACACCTTC
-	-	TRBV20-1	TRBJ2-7	CSAAALATYRQYF	TGCAGTGCCGCTGCCCTGGCGACCTACAGGCAGTACTTC
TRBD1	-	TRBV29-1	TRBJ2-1	CSVKRGRGQGVGEQFF	TGCAGCGTTAAAAGGGGTAGAGGACAGGGGGTAGGCGAGCAGTTCTTC
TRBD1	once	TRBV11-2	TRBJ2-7	CPSSRDRAWGEQYF	TGTCCCAGCAGCCGGGACAGGGCATGGGGAGAGCAGTACTTC
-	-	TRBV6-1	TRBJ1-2	CATSETGFFNYGYTF	TGTGCCACCAGTGAAACAGGGTTTTTCAACTATGGCTACACCTTC
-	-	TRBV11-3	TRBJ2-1	CASSSREGYNEQFF	TGTGCCAGCAGCTCCCGAGAGGGTTACAATGAACAGTTCTTC
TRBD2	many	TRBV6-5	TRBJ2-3	CASKTMEREADTQYF	TGTGCCAGCAAGACAATGGAGCGGGAGGCAGATACGCAGTATTTT
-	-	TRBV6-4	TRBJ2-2	CASIGSSGAGELFF	TGTGCCAGCATTGGGAGCTCGGGGGCCGGGGAGCTGTTTTTT
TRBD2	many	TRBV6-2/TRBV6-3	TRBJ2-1	CASRPATSGRHNEQFF	TGTGCCAGCAGACCTGCGACTAGCGGGAGACACAATGAGCAGTTCTTC
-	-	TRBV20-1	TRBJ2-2	CSAREMNTGELLF	TGCAGTGCTAGAGAGATGAACACCGGGGAACTGCTTTTT
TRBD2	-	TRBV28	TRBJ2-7	CDSGTSGRYEQYF	TGTGACAGCGGGACTAGCGGGAGGTACGAGCAGTACTTC
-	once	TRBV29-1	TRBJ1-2	CIVQFDRSNYGYTF	TGCATCGTCCAATTCGACAGATCTAACTATGGCTACACTTTC
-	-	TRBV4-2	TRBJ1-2	CASSPGARVDYTF	TGTGCTAGCAGCCCTGGCGCCAGGGTCGACTACACCTTC
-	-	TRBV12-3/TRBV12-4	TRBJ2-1	CASTFSNEQFF	TGTGCAAGCACTTTTTCCAATGAGCAGTTCTTC
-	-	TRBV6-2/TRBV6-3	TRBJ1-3	CATYRDRDLTGNTIYF	TGTGCCACCTACCGGGACCGAGACCTCACTGGAAACACCATATATTTT
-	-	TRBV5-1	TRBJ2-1	CASTRDGDNEQFF	TGCGCCAGCACCCGGGACGGGGACAATGAGCAGTTCTTC
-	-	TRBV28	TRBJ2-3	CVSSLFGGASTDMQYF	TGTGTCAGCAGTTTGTTCGGCGGGGCTAGCACAGATATGCAGTATTTT
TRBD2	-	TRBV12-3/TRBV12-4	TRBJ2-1	CASSTSGAYNDQFF	TGTGCCAGCAGTACCAGCGGGGCCTACAATGATCAGTTCTTC
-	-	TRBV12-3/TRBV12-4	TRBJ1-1	CARSAAEPEAFF	TGTGCCAGGAGTGCGGCGGAGCCCGAAGCTTTCTTT
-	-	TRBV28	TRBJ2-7	CASRGKRKQSYEQYF	TGTGCCAGCAGGGGGAAGCGCAAGCAGTCCTACGAGCAGTACTTC